The 4 T cell receptor beta chains listed next were all sequenced from one sample in a study of T cell changes during pregnancy in multiple sclerosis. Clones were sequenced by immunoSEQ multiplex PCR, and TCRdb holds only the in-frame ones, with some missing. The sample has about 72,000 clones, roughly nine tenths seen once; the top ten hold 0.6% to 0.8%. This material consisted of peripheral blood, taken in the third trimester of pregnancy. The receptor source for this set is a female donor in good health, enrolled as a control in a pregnancy study.

The CDR3 protein is CASSFRPPPYEQYF. For the CDR3, the DNA is TGTGCCAGCAGTTTTCGTCCCCCCCCCTACGAGCAGTACTTC. The J gene is TRBJ2-7, the V gene TRBV27; D is unresolved. Trimming stripped 3 bases from V and 2 bases from J, with 11 bases between. Germline assignment: CDR1 MNHEY and CDR2 SMNVEV (reference sequence). There are 14 residues in the CDR3.

A few counts support this clone. The rearrangement joins TRBV27 to TRBJ1-1; D call uncertain. Trimming left V 4 bases short and J 5 bases short, with 11 bases between. The CDR3 runs 13 residues. Germline CDR1 is MNHEY and CDR2 is SMNVEV (reference sequence). CDR3 protein: CASSSPGGTEAFF. CDR3 nucleotide sequence: TGTGCCAGCAGTTCGCCGGGAGGGACTGAAGCTTTCTTT.

The rearrangement uses TRBV6-1 and TRBJ1-4; possible D gene TRBD1, 6 bases. Trimming took off 6 bases at V and 8 bases at J, with 10 bases between the two ends. The germline V gene has CDR1 MNHNS and CDR2 SASEGT. The CDR3 spans 12 residues. The CDR3 region is CASSRGGEKLFF. In nucleotides, the CDR3 is TGTGCCAGCAGCAGGGGAGGGGAAAAACTGTTTTTT.

The chain joins TRBV19 to TRBJ2-3, with 8 positions matching TRBD1. V trimming: 5 bases; J trimming: 11 bases; junction bases outside the gene matches: 12. The CDR3 runs 14 residues. Germline V CDR1 and CDR2: LNHDA, SQIVND (reference sequence). In nucleotides, the CDR3 is TGTGCCAGTAGTCGGACAGGGTCGGGAGTTGGGCAGTATTTT. It codes for CASSRTGSGVGQYF.